This T cell receptor (beta chain) derives from a study of T cell responses to AZD1222 COVID-19 vaccine. Samples with a second dose at about 4 or about 12 weeks were pooled together. Germline-derived CDR1 and CDR2 are ENHRY and SYGVKD. The CDR3 extends over 14 amino acids. V lost 5 bases and J lost 2, with 10 bases in between. The repertoire was sequenced with immunoSEQ multiplex PCR; TCRdb's copy has only in-frame clones and lacks some. Of about 120,000 clones listed, approximately 91% were seen once; the top ten hold approximately 1.1%. Concerning this clone: Its antigen is not known.

Study-wide points: Donors were largely white British and mainly female; clonal diversity was possibly underestimated.

The chain combines TRBV10-3 with TRBJ1-5; D is ambiguous. This TCR came from an adult who received the AZD1222 COVID-19 vaccine. The sample consisted of peripheral blood, taken 28 days after the second AZD1222 dose. DNA of the CDR3: TGTGCCATCAGTTTATCAGGTGGCAATCAGCCCCAGCATTTT. Its protein is CAISLSGGNQPQHF.